The clone carrying this TCR beta chain was observed a handful of times. Per the germline V gene, CDR1 is MNHEY and CDR2 is SMNVEV (reference sequence). V dropped 4 bases and J dropped 4 bases, with 13 bases sitting between them. The CDR3 has 14 residues. This sample was taken from a study of molecular identifiers for immune sequencing clone quantification. TCRdb used MiXCR to reprocess the PCR reads, holding one entry per CDR3 protein. The sample contains just under 650,000 distinct CDR3 sequences, just under 20% of which appear only once. The sequence derives from a human donor in good health. Some libraries in this study had Jurkat cell RNA spiked in. Sequenced material: naive CD8+ T cells from blood, with Jurkat cell RNA spiked in. Documented subset: FACS-sorted CD8+CD4-CCR7+CD45RA+ naive T cells. The chain employs TRBV27 and TRBJ2-5; D may be TRBD1 or TRBD2 (5 bases each). Here the CDR3 DNA reads TGTGCCAGCAGTTCGAGATTTGGGGGAGAGACCCAGTACTTC. Its translation: CASSSRFGGETQYF.